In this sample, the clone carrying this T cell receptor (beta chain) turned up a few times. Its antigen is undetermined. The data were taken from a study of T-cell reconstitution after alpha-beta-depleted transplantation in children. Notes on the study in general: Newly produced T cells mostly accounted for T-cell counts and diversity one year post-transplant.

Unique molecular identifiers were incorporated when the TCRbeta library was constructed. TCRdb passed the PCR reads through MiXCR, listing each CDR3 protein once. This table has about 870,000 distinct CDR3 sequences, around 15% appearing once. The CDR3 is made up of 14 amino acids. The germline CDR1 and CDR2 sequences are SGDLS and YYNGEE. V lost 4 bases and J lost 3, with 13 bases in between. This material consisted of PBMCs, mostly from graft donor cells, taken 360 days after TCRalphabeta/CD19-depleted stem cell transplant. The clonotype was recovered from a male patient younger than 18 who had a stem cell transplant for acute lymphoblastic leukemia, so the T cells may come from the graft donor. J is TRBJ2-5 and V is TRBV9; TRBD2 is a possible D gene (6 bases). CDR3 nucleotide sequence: TGTGCCAGCAGCATATCGGGACTCAAAGAGACCCAGTACTTC. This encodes CASSISGLKETQYF.